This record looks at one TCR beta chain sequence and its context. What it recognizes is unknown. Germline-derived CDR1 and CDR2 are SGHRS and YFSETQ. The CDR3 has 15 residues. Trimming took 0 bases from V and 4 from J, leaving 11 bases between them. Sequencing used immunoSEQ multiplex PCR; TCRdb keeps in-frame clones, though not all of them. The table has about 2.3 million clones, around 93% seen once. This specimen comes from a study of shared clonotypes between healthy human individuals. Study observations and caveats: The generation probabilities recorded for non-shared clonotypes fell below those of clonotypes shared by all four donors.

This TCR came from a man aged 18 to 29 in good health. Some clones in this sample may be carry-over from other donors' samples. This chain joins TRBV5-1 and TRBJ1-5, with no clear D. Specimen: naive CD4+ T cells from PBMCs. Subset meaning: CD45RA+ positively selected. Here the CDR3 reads CASSLDIQKNQPQHF. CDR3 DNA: TGCGCCAGCAGCTTGGATATTCAGAAGAATCAGCCCCAGCATTTT.